Each of the 28 T cell receptor beta chains below was sequenced from the same sample in a study of T cells in Graves' hyperthyroidism and ophthalmopathy. Researchers took RNA transcripts and amplified the TCR beta CDR3 regions from them. First-round RT-PCR of the TCR CDR3 relied on the HTBI primer set. MiXCR, applied by TCRdb to the multiplex PCR reads, yields one record per CDR3 protein. The data hold 550,000 to 600,000 distinct CDR3 sequences, with about 14% observed a single time. Sequencing was performed on blood. Source of these receptors: a woman under 30 with Graves' ophthalmopathy.

Only a few counts were recorded for this clonotype. The rearrangement joins TRBV7-8 to TRBJ1-5; tentative D call: TRBD1 (5 bases). Trimming stripped 4 bases from V and 0 bases from J, with 19 bases between. This CDR3 comprises 18 residues. The V gene's germline CDR1 is SGHVS and CDR2 FQNEAQ. The CDR3 sequence is CASSSSGETIFSNQPQHF. CDR3 nucleotides: TGTGCCAGCAGCTCGTCGGGGGAAACCATCTTTAGCAATCAGCCCCAGCATTTT.

This clonotype was seen many times. The rearrangement joins TRBV11-2 to TRBJ2-3; TRBD2 aligns across 9 bases. Germline-derived CDR1 and CDR2 are SGHAT and FQNNGV. The CDR3 sequence is 16 residues long. V shed 5 bases and J 2 bases; nucleotides not matched to a gene: 8. The CDR3 protein is CASSLLAGISTDTQYF. CDR3 in DNA: TGTGCCAGCAGCCTTCTAGCGGGAATCTCCACAGATACGCAGTATTTT.

In its sample, this clonotype was seen a few times. This chain uses TRBV20-1 with TRBJ1-3, with TRBD1 matching over 11 bases. The V and J ends lost 0 bases and 9 bases, in that order; junction bases with no gene match: 4. The CDR3 consists of 14 residues. In germline, CDR1 is DFQATT, CDR2 SNEGSKA (reference sequence). CDR3 nucleotide sequence: TGCAGTGCTAGAGACCGCGGGACAGGGGGCACCATATATTTT. Translation: CSARDRGTGGTIYF.

There are many counts of this clonotype. The J gene is TRBJ2-1, the V gene TRBV7-2, with TRBD2 matching over 7 bases. The CDR3 has 15 amino acids. J lost 6 bases, V lost 5 bases, and 10 bases had no gene match. Per the germline V gene, CDR1 is SGHTA and CDR2 is FQGNSA. The CDR3 sequence is CASSRGSGAANEQFF. For the CDR3, the DNA is TGTGCCAGCAGCCGGGGAAGCGGGGCGGCCAATGAGCAGTTCTTC.

The rearrangement joins TRBV18 to TRBJ1-2; D might be TRBD1 (5 bases). CDR1 KGHSH and CDR2 LQKENI come from the germline V gene. The CDR3 length is 14 residues. V gave up 3 bases and J gave up 7 bases, with 15 bases separating them. CDR3 protein: CASSPSQGEFGYTF. CDR3 in DNA: TGTGCCAGCTCACCCTCCCAGGGTGAGTTTGGCTACACCTTC.

This clonotype was picked up a small number of times. The rearrangement uses TRBV7-8 and TRBJ1-3; D call uncertain. CDR1 and CDR2 (germline): SGHVS, FQNEAQ. The CDR3 covers 15 residues. Trimming left V 1 base short and J 0 bases short, with 7 bases between. CDR3 nucleotide sequence: TGTGCCAGCAGCTTAGAACGGTACTCTGGAAACACCATATATTTT. Residues: CASSLERYSGNTIYF.

This clonotype occurred a few times. The J gene is TRBJ2-1, the V gene TRBV6-2 or TRBV6-3; unclear D gene. Germline V CDR1 and CDR2: MNHEY, SVGEGT. V lost 6 bases, J lost 7 bases, and 25 bases lay in between. This CDR3 is 17 amino acids long. The CDR3 is CASSQRTGVRSTNEQFF. In DNA, the CDR3 is TGTGCCAGCAGCCAAAGGACCGGTGTCCGTAGTACAAATGAGCAGTTCTTC.

The rearrangement links TRBV28 to TRBJ1-2, with 7 bases matching TRBD1. The CDR3 contains 15 residues. CDR1 is MDHEN, CDR2 SYDVKM, per germline. Trimming took 6 bases from V and 7 from J; bases not matched to a gene: 14. The CDR3 DNA reads as TGTGCCAGCAGCAAACTTCTGGACAGGTCTCCTGGCTACACCTTC. Translating gives CASSKLLDRSPGYTF.

This clonotype has at least ten counts. CDR3 sequence (DNA): TGTGCCAGCAGCCAAGGACTCTACGAGCAGTACTTC. Protein product: CASSQGLYEQYF. The V and J genes are TRBV3-1 and TRBJ2-7; no clear D. CDR1 is LGHDT and CDR2 is YNNKEL in the germline V gene (reference sequence). The CDR3 length is 12 residues. V was clipped by 1 base and J by 3 bases, with 4 bases between them.

This clonotype was picked up many times. The chain carries TRBV2 and TRBJ2-3; TRBD2 aligns across 7 bases. V trimming: 4 bases; J trimming: 1 base; junction bases outside the gene matches: 5. The CDR3 length is 15 residues. CDR1 is SNHLY and CDR2 is FYNNEI in the germline V gene. CDR3 sequence: CASSGALAGTDTQYF. The CDR3 DNA follows: TGTGCCAGCAGTGGAGCGCTAGCGGGCACAGATACGCAGTATTTT.

This clonotype was recorded many times. This chain joins TRBV30 and TRBJ1-5, with D tentatively TRBD1 (5 bases). This CDR3 has 14 residues. Germline V lookup: CDR1 GTSNPN, CDR2 SVGIG (reference sequence). Trimming took 0 bases from V and 0 from J, leaving 6 bases between them. The DNA of the CDR3 is TGTGCCTGGAGTGTGGGACTTAGCAATCAGCCCCAGCATTTT. Residues: CAWSVGLSNQPQHF.

This clonotype occurred many times. The V call is TRBV6-5, the J call TRBJ2-1; 7 bases are a match to TRBD1. Germline trimming cut 0 bases from V and 9 bases from J; bases unmatched to any gene: 8. Germline V CDR1 and CDR2: MNHEY, SVGAGI. The CDR3 length is 15 residues. Here the CDR3 reads CASSYSNRGTTEQFF. The CDR3 nucleotides are TGTGCCAGCAGTTACTCCAACAGGGGTACGACTGAGCAGTTCTTC.

The rearrangement joins TRBV27 to TRBJ1-2; weak D call: TRBD1 (6 bases). V dropped 3 bases and J dropped 7 bases, with 15 bases sitting between them. Germline CDR1 is MNHEY and CDR2 is SMNVEV (reference sequence). This CDR3 is built from 14 residues. CDR3 sequence (DNA): TGTGCCAGCAGTTTCGGGGGCCCTCGTTTTGGCTACACCTTC. Amino acids: CASSFGGPRFGYTF.

This clonotype was seen repeatedly, ten times or more. This chain joins TRBV6-1 and TRBJ2-7; tentatively, D is TRBD1 (6 bases). Germline V gene sequence: CDR1 MNHNS, CDR2 SASEGT. V was clipped by 7 bases and J by 2 bases, with 15 bases between them. The CDR3 length is 14 residues. The CDR3 bases are TGTGCCAGCACCCGTTCTAGGACAGCCTACGAGCAGTACTTC. Translating it yields CASTRSRTAYEQYF.

V and J are TRBV9 and TRBJ2-3; D is possibly TRBD1 or TRBD2 (5 bases each). The germline CDR1 and CDR2 sequences are SGDLS and YYNGEE. Trimming cost V 3 bases and J 6 bases, with 11 bases left between them. The CDR3 loop spans 13 amino acids. CDR3 DNA sequence: TGTGCCAGCAGCGGGGACCTCCGGGATACGCAGTATTTT. This sequence encodes CASSGDLRDTQYF.

The J gene is TRBJ2-7, the V gene TRBV7-9, with 10 bases fitting TRBD2. Per the germline V gene, CDR1 is SEHNR and CDR2 is FQNEAQ (reference sequence). The V and J ends lost 2 bases and 5 bases, in that order; junction bases with no gene match: 6. This CDR3 is 15 amino acids long. The CDR3 nucleotides are TGTGCCAGCAGCTTAATGGCTAGCGGGAGCCACGAGCAGTACTTC. It yields the protein CASSLMASGSHEQYF. Full variable domain (missing parts from reference TRBV7-9 and TRBJ2-7): DTGVSQNPRHKITKRGQNVTFRCDPISEHNRLYWYRQTLGQGPEFLTYFQNEAQLEKSRLLSDRFSAERPKGSFSTLEIQRTEQGDSAMYLCASSLMASGSHEQYFGPGTRLTVT.

This clonotype occurred a few times. The chain combines TRBV6-1 with TRBJ2-3, with TRBD2 matching 11 bases. The CDR3 spans 17 residues. Germline loops: CDR1 MNHNS, CDR2 SASEGT. The V segment lost 5 bases and the J segment 1 base; nucleotides outside the gene matches: 8. The CDR3 here is CASSWGLAVKGTDTQYF. DNA of the CDR3: TGTGCCAGCAGTTGGGGACTAGCGGTTAAGGGCACAGATACGCAGTATTTT.

The sample holds many counts of this clonotype. The chain is built from TRBV2 and TRBJ2-3; 8 bases line up with TRBD1. This CDR3 is 13 amino acids long. Germline CDR1 reads SNHLY; CDR2 reads FYNNEI. The V gene end was trimmed by 9 bases and the J gene end by 4 bases; junction bases not matched to a gene: 6. CDR3: CASRGQGSDTQYF. CDR3 nucleotide sequence: TGTGCCAGTAGAGGACAGGGTTCAGATACGCAGTATTTT. The full variable domain, rest sourced from reference TRBV2 and TRBJ2-3, is EPEVTQTPSHQVTQMGQEVILRCVPISNHLYFYWYRQILGQKVEFLVSFYNNEISEKSEIFDDQFSVERPDGSNFTLKIRSTKLEDSAMYFCASRGQGSDTQYFGPGTRLTVL.

This clonotype was detected ten times or more. The V gene is TRBV30, the J gene TRBJ1-6; unclear D gene. CDR1 is GTSNPN and CDR2 is SVGIG in the germline V gene (reference sequence). V was clipped by 0 bases and J by 8 bases, with 8 bases between them. The CDR3 consists of 13 residues. The CDR3 DNA follows: TGTGCCTGGAGTGTATCGGTTGATTCACCCCTCCACTTT. Translation gives CAWSVSVDSPLHF.

The sample holds many counts of this clonotype. V and J are TRBV7-8 and TRBJ2-2; 10 positions agree with TRBD1. Trimming cost V 1 base and J 6 bases; bases outside gene matches: 5. The length of the CDR3 is 16 residues. CDR1 SGHVS and CDR2 FQNEAQ come from the germline V gene. CDR3 protein: CASSLGDRGLAGELFF. The CDR3 coding sequence is TGTGCCAGCAGCTTAGGGGACAGGGGTCTGGCCGGGGAGCTGTTTTTT.

This clonotype was counted only a few times. The chain couples TRBV29-1 to TRBJ2-1; D is perhaps TRBD1 or TRBD2 (5 bases each). V lost 3 bases to trimming and J lost 0 bases, with 12 bases between them. Germline CDR1 SQVTM, CDR2 ANQGSEA. The CDR3 contains 15 residues. CDR3 bases: TGCAGCGTTGAGGGGGAGATTAGCTCCTACAATGAGCAGTTCTTC. Residues: CSVEGEISSYNEQFF.

This clonotype was observed a handful of times. The J gene is TRBJ1-3, the V gene TRBV15, with TRBD1 matching over 7 bases. This CDR3 contains 16 residues. The V segment lost 1 base and the J segment 2 bases; nucleotides outside the gene matches: 5. Germline lookup yields CDR1 LNHNV and CDR2 YYDKDF (reference sequence). CDR3 coding DNA: TGTGCCACCAGCAGAGTAGGCGACAGGGCTGGAAACACCATATATTTT. Its translation: CATSRVGDRAGNTIYF.

There are a few counts of this clonotype. The J gene is TRBJ1-5, the V gene TRBV6-5, with 7 bases matching TRBD1. CDR1 MNHEY and CDR2 SVGAGI come from the germline V gene. This CDR3 is 18 amino acids long. The junction had 8 bases not matched to a gene; V was cut back by 0 bases and J by 0 bases. CDR3 sequence reads: CASSYSGQVGHSNQPQHF. Written as DNA, the CDR3 is TGTGCCAGCAGTTACTCCGGACAGGTCGGGCATAGCAATCAGCCCCAGCATTTT.

This clonotype appeared a few times. The V gene is TRBV6-4, the J gene TRBJ2-1, with TRBD2 matching 7 bases. The germline V gene has CDR1 MRHNA and CDR2 SNTAGT. With V trimmed by 5 bases and J by 5 bases, 12 bases remained unmatched. This CDR3 spans 16 amino acids. The CDR3 nucleotides read TGTGCCAGCAGTTTGGAAGGGACTACCAAACACAATGAGCAGTTCTTC. Translation: CASSLEGTTKHNEQFF.

The sample holds many counts of this clonotype. This CDR3 is CASRPRPGESTDTQYF. DNA of the CDR3: TGTGCCAGCAGACCCCGGCCAGGGGAAAGCACAGATACGCAGTATTTT. This chain joins TRBV7-2 and TRBJ2-3; D perhaps matches TRBD1 (6 bases). V was trimmed by 6 bases and J by 0 bases, leaving 16 bases between them. Germline V CDR1 and CDR2: SGHTA, FQGNSA. The length of the CDR3 is 16 residues.

This chain connects TRBV7-3 to TRBJ1-2; 7 bases agree with TRBD1. V trimming: 1 base; J trimming: 2 bases; junction bases outside the gene matches: 4. The CDR3 contains 15 residues. The germline gives CDR1 SGHTA, CDR2 FQGTGA. The CDR3, as DNA: TGTGCCAGCAGCTTAATGTCAGGGGGGAACTATGGCTACACCTTC. Translated: CASSLMSGGNYGYTF.

This clonotype has ten or more counts. The chain joins TRBV7-4 to TRBJ1-5; 8 bases match TRBD1. The CDR3 runs to 17 residues. V lost 5 bases to trimming and J lost 7 bases; unmatched junction nucleotides: 16. Germline CDR1 SGHVT, CDR2 SQSDAQ. This CDR3 is CASSPRILTGGGQPQHF. The CDR3 region has the DNA TGTGCCAGCAGCCCTAGGATCCTTACAGGGGGAGGACAGCCCCAGCATTTT.

V gene TRBV7-3 combines with J gene TRBJ2-1; 10 bases line up with TRBD2. This CDR3 has 17 amino acids. Germline trimming cut 2 bases from V and 5 bases from J; bases unmatched to any gene: 9. In germline, CDR1 is SGHTA, CDR2 FQGTGA. The CDR3 protein is CASSLARPGLANNEQFF. CDR3 in DNA: TGTGCCAGCAGCTTAGCTAGACCGGGACTAGCGAACAATGAGCAGTTCTTC.